This TCR beta chain stems from a study of T cell changes during pregnancy in multiple sclerosis. This table comes from immunoSEQ multiplex PCR, and its TCRdb copy is limited to in-frame clones, with some not included. The data contain under 35,000 clones, approximately 81% of them singletons. J gave up 2 bases and V 0 bases, and 2 bases lay outside the gene matches. The CDR3 has 16 residues. Per the germline V gene, CDR1 is LGHNA and CDR2 is YNFKEQ. The table lists this clone with a few counts. The sequence came from a female donor with multiple sclerosis, enrolled in a pregnancy study. This specimen consisted of CD8+ T cells from peripheral blood mononuclear cells, obtained after pregnancy. This chain links TRBV4-2 with TRBJ1-5, with TRBD1 matching 9 bases. DNA of the CDR3: TGTGCCAGCAGCCAAGATGGGGACAGGGGCAATCAGCCCCAGCATTTT. Translation: CASSQDGDRGNQPQHF.